Listed here are 9 T cell receptor beta chains from one sample, sequenced in a study of T cells in narcolepsy. TCRdb keeps only in-frame clones here, not all; method: immunoSEQ multiplex PCR. The data contain approximately 25,000 clones, just over 60% of them seen just once; the ten biggest clones take up around 10%. The sample consisted of memory (CD45RA-) CD4+ T cells from blood. The receptors come from a human donor in good health.

The V gene is TRBV7-2, the J gene TRBJ1-1; no reliable D call. Between the trimmed V and J ends, which lost 2 bases and 2 bases, there was a span of 9 bases. The germline V gene has CDR1 SGHTA and CDR2 FQGNSA. The CDR3 has 14 amino acids. The DNA for the CDR3 is TGTGCCAGCAGCTTATCCAACGGAAACACTGAAGCTTTCTTT. Its translation is CASSLSNGNTEAFF.

The chain carries TRBV11-2 and TRBJ1-1, with unresolved D. CDR3 length: 13 amino acids. V was pared by 6 bases and J by 3 bases, with 11 bases between. CDR1 SGHAT and CDR2 FQNNGV come from the germline V gene. CDR3 DNA: TGTGCCAGCAGTACCTCCTGGGACACTGAAGCTTTCTTT. It encodes CASSTSWDTEAFF.

The V and J genes are TRBV19 and TRBJ1-6; TRBD1 is a possible D gene (5 bases). This CDR3 is 14 amino acids long. Germline CDR1 is LNHDA and CDR2 is SQIVND (reference sequence). Trimming cost V 6 bases and J 10 bases, with 16 bases left between them. For the CDR3, the DNA is TGTGCCAGTAGACTCGGCCGGGACGGATCACCCCTCCACTTT. It encodes CASRLGRDGSPLHF.

Of note for this clone: The junction differs from germline at one of its ends, possibly a read error. The sample carries other DNA sequences with the same CDR3. The DNA of the CDR3 is TGTGCTAGCAGCGGCAGGGGTACTGAAGCTTTCTTT. Amino acid sequence: CASSGRGTEAFF. The rearrangement links TRBV11-3 to TRBJ1-1; tentative D call: TRBD1 (6 bases). From germline, CDR1 is SGHNT and CDR2 YENEEA. The CDR3 spans 12 residues.

This clone has a handful of counts. The V gene is TRBV27, the J gene TRBJ2-7; TRBD2 matches at 8 bases. With 8 bases clipped from V and 2 bases from J, the junction kept 11 bases outside the gene matches. In germline, CDR1 is MNHEY, CDR2 SMNVEV (reference sequence). The CDR3 is 15 residues long. The CDR3 reads CASSRGGGGTYEQYF. CDR3 DNA sequence: TGTGCCAGCTCCCGAGGAGGCGGGGGGACCTACGAGCAGTACTTC.

CDR3 protein: CAWGEQSEAFF. For the CDR3, the DNA is TGTGCCTGGGGCGAACAGTCTGAAGCTTTCTTT. The gene calls are TRBV30 and TRBJ1-1; D call uncertain. The CDR3 contains 11 residues. Germline V gives CDR1 GTSNPN, CDR2 SVGIG (reference sequence). V lost 5 bases, J lost 6 bases, and 10 bases lay in between.

This clone was seen a handful of times. The rearrangement joins TRBV2 to TRBJ2-5; 16 bases agree with TRBD2. The V segment lost 0 bases and the J segment 3 bases; nucleotides outside the gene matches: 7. The CDR3 contains 19 residues. Per germline, CDR1 SNHLY and CDR2 FYNNEI. CDR3 DNA: TGTGCCAGCAGTGAAGCGCTGGGACTAGCGGGAGGGGCTAAAGAGACCCAGTACTTC. Residues: CASSEALGLAGGAKETQYF.

The rearrangement uses TRBV18 and TRBJ1-1; D ambiguous. In germline, CDR1 is KGHSH, CDR2 LQKENI. The CDR3 loop spans 15 amino acids. With 2 bases removed from V and 0 bases from J, the gap between germline ends came to 10 bases. CDR3 region: CASSPVWQMNTEAFF. The CDR3 nucleotides are TGTGCCAGCTCACCAGTTTGGCAGATGAACACTGAAGCTTTCTTT.

Notes on this clone: This sequence is one base from a far larger clone and is likely a read error. The CDR3 loop is CATSRANTGELFF. CDR3 nucleotides: TGTGCCACCAGTCGCGCGAACACCGGGGAGCTGTTTTTT. This rearrangement joins TRBV27 to TRBJ2-2; no clear D gene. This CDR3 has 13 amino acids. Germline CDR1 is MNHEY and CDR2 is SMNVEV (reference sequence).